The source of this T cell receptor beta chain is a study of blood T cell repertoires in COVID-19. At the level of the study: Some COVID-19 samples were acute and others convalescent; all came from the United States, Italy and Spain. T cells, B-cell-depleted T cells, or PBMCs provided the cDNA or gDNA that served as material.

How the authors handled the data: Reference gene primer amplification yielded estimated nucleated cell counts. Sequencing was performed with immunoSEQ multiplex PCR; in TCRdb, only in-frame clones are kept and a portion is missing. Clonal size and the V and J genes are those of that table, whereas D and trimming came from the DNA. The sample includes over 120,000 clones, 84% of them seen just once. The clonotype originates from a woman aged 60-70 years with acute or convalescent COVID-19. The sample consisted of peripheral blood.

This CDR3 reads CASSEQGRTGELFF. As DNA, the CDR3 is TGTGCCAGCAGCGAACAGGGTAGAACCGGGGAGCTGTTTTTT. This rearrangement joins TRBV7-9 to TRBJ2-2, with D possibly being TRBD1 (6 bases). Per the germline V gene, CDR1 is SEHNR and CDR2 is FQNEAQ (reference sequence). This CDR3 comprises 14 residues. V lost 5 bases and J lost 5, with 12 bases in between.